This T cell receptor (beta chain) was obtained from a study of T cells in Graves' hyperthyroidism and ophthalmopathy. RNA transcripts yielded amplified TCR beta CDR3 regions. First-round RT-PCR of the TCR CDR3 relied on the HTBI primer set. One entry per CDR3 protein, called by TCRdb with MiXCR from the multiplex PCR reads. The profile covers some 140,000 distinct CDR3 sequences, with roughly 23% appearing a single time and over 60% taken by the ten largest. Hyperthyroidism, newly diagnosed and lasting under 2 months, affected patients aged 18 to 65. The V end lost 4 bases, the J end lost 0 bases, and 3 bases lay between the germline ends. CDR1 is SQVTM and CDR2 is ANQGSEA in the germline V gene. The CDR3 consists of 12 residues.

Sequenced sample: blood. The TCR was taken from a woman in her forties or fifties with Graves' hyperthyroidism that later progressed to Graves' ophthalmopathy. This chain joins TRBV29-1 and TRBJ2-2; D is unresolved. The CDR3 nucleotides read TGCAGCGTTGGTGCGAACACCGGGGAGCTGTTTTTT. Translation: CSVGANTGELFF.